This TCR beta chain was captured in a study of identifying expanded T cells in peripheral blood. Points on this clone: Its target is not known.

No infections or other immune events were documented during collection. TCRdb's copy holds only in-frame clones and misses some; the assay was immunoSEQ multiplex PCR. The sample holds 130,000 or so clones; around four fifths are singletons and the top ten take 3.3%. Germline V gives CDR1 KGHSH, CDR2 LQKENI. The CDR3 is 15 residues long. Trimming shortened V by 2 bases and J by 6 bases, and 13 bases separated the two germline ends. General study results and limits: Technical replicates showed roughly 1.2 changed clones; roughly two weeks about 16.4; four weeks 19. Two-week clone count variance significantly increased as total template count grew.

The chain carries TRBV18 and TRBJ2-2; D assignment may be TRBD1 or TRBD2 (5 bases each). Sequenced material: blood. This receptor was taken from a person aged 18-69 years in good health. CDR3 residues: CASSPGQGDAGELFF. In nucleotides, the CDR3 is TGTGCCAGCTCACCAGGTCAAGGGGACGCCGGGGAGCTGTTTTTT.